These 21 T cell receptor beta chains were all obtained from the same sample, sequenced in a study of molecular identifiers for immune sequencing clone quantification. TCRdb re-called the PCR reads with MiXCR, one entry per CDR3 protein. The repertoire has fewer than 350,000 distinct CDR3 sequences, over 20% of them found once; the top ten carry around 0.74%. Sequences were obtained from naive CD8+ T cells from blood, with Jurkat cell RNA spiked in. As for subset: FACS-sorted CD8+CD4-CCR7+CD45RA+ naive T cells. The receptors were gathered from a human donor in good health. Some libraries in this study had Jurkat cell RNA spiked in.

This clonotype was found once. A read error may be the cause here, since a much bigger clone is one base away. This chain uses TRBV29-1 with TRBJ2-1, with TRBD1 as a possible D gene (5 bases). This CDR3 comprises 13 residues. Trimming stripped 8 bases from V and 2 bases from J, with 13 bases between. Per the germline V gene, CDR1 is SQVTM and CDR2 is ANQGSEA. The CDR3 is CSPKLGAYNEQFF. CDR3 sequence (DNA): TGCAGCCCGAAGCTAGGGGCCTACAATGAGCAGTTCTTC.

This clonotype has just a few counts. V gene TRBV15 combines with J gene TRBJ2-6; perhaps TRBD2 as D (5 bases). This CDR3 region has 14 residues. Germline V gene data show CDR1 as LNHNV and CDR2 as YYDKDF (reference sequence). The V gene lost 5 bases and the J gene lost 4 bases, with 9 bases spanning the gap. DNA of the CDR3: TGTGCCACCAGCCAGAGGGTCGGGGCCAACGTCCTGACTTTC. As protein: CATSQRVGANVLTF.

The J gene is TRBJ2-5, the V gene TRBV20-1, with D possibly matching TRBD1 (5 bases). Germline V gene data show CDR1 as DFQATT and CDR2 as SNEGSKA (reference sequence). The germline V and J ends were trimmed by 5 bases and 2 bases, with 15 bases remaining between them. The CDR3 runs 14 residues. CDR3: CSALQGAGQETQYF. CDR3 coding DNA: TGCAGTGCTCTTCAGGGCGCAGGGCAAGAGACCCAGTACTTC.

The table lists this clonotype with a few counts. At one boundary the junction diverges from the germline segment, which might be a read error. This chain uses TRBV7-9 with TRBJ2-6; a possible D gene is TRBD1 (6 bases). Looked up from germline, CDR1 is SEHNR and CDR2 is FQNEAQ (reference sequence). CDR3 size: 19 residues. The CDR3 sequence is CVSSLGTRRSSSGANVLTF. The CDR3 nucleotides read TGTGTCAGCAGCTTAGGGACACGGAGATCGAGCTCTGGGGCCAACGTCCTGACTTTC.

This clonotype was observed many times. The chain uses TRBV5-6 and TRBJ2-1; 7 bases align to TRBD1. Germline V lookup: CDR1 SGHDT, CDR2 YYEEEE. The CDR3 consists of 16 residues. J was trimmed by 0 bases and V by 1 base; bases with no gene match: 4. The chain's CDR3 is CASSLTGDPSYNEQFF. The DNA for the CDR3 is TGTGCCAGCAGCTTGACAGGGGACCCCTCCTACAATGAGCAGTTCTTC.

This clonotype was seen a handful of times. CDR3 bases: TGCGCCAGCAGCCGGGGACTGTTTATCAATGAGCAGTTCTTC. It is translated as CASSRGLFINEQFF. The chain recombines TRBV4-3 with TRBJ2-1, with D maybe TRBD2 (6 bases). This CDR3 is built from 14 residues. The germline V and J ends were trimmed by 4 bases and 6 bases, with 13 bases remaining between them. Germline-derived CDR1 and CDR2 are LGHNA and YSLEER.

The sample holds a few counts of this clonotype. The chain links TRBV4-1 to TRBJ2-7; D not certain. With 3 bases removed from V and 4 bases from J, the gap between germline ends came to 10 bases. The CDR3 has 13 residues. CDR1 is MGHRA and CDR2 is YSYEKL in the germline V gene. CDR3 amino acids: CASSQNPAYEQYF. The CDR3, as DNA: TGCGCCAGCAGCCAGAACCCGGCTTACGAGCAGTACTTC.

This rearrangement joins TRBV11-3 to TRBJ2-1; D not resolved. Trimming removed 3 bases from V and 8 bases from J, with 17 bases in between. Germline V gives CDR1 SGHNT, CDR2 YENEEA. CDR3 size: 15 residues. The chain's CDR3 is CASSFSYEESDEQFF. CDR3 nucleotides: TGTGCCAGCAGCTTTTCGTACGAGGAGAGCGATGAGCAGTTCTTC.

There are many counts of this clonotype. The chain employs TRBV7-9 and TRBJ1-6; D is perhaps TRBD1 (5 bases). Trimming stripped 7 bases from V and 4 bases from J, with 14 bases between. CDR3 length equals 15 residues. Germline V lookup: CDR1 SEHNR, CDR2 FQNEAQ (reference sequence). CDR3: CASKVDSYYNSPLHF. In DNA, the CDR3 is TGTGCCAGCAAAGTCGACAGCTATTATAATTCACCCCTCCACTTT. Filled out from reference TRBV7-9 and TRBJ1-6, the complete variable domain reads DTGVSQNPRHKITKRGQNVTFRCDPISEHNRLYWYRQTLGQGPEFLTYFQNEAQLEKSRLLSDRFSAERPKGSFSTLEIQRTEQGDSAMYLCASKVDSYYNSPLHFGNGTRLTVT.

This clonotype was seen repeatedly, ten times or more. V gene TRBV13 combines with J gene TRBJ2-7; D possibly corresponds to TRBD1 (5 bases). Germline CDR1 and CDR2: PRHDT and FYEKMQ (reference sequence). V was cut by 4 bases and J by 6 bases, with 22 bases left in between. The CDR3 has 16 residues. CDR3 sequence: CASSSLDEGALAEQYF. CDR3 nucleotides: TGTGCCAGCAGCTCCCTAGATGAAGGGGCCCTTGCCGAGCAGTACTTC.

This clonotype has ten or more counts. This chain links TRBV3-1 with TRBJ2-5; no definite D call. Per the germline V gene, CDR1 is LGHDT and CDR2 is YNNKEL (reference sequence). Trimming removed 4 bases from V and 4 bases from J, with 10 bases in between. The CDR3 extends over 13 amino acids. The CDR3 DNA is TGTGCCAGCAGCCTAGCCCTGGCAGAGACCCAGTACTTC. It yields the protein CASSLALAETQYF.

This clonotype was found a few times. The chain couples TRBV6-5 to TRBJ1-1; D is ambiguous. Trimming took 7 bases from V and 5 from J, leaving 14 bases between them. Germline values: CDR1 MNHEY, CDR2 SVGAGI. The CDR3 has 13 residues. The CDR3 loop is CASTETGWTEAFF. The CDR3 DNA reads TGTGCCAGCACTGAGACGGGATGGACTGAAGCTTTCTTT.

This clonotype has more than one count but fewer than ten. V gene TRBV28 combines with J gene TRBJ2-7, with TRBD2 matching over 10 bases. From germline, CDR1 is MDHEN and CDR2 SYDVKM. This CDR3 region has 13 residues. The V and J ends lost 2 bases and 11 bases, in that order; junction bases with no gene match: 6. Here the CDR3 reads CASSLSGLAGEYF. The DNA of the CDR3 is TGTGCCAGCAGTTTAAGTGGGCTAGCGGGAGAGTACTTC.

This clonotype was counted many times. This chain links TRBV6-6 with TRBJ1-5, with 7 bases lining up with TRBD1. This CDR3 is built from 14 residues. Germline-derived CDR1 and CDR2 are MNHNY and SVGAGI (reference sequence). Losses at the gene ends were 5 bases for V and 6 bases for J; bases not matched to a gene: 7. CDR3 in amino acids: CASSADRAGQPQHF. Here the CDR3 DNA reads TGTGCCAGCAGTGCTGACAGGGCGGGTCAGCCCCAGCATTTT.

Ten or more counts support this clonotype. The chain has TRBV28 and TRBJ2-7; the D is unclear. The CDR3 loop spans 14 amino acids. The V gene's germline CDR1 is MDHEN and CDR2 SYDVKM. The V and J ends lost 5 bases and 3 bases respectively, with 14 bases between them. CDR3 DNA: TGTGCCAGCAGTCCCAACCGACTTCACTACGAGCAGTACTTC. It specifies CASSPNRLHYEQYF.

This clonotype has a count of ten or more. CDR3: CSARDPGADTQYF. The CDR3 DNA reads TGCAGTGCTAGAGATCCGGGGGCAGATACGCAGTATTTT. V is TRBV20-1 and J is TRBJ2-3; tentatively, D is TRBD2 (6 bases). This CDR3 comprises 13 residues. The V end lost 0 bases, the J end lost 4 bases, and 8 bases lay between the germline ends. CDR1 is DFQATT and CDR2 is SNEGSKA in the germline V gene (reference sequence).

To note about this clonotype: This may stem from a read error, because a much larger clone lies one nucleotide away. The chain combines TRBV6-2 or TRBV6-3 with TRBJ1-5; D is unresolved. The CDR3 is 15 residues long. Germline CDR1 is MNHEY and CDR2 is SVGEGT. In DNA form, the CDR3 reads TGTGCCAGCAGCGGATTTGAGGGAAACAATCGGCCCCAGCATTTT. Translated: CASSGFEGNNRPQHF.

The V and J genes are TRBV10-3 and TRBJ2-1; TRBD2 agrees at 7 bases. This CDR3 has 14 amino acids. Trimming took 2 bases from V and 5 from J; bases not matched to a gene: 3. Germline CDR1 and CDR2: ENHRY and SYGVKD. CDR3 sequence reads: CAISEGLGHNEQFF. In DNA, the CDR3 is TGTGCCATCAGTGAGGGACTAGGTCACAATGAGCAGTTCTTC.

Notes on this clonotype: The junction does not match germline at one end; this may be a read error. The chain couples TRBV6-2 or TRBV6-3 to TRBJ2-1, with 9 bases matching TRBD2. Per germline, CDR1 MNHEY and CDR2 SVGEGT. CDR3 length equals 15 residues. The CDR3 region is CARSSSGGLYSEQFF. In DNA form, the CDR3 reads TGTGCCCGCAGTTCGAGCGGGGGGCTATACAGTGAGCAGTTCTTC.

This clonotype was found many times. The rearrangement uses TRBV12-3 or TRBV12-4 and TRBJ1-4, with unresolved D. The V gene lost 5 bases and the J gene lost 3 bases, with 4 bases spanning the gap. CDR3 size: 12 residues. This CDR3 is CASSPANEKLFF. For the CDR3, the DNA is TGTGCCAGCAGTCCAGCTAATGAAAAACTGTTTTTT.

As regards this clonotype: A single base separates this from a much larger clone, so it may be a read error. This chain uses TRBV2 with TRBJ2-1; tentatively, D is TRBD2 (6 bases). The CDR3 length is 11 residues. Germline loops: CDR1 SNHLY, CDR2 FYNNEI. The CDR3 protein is CASSVGLARVF. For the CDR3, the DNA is TGTGCCAGCAGTGTTGGCCTAGCGCGGGTCTTC.